This T cell receptor beta chain came from a study of blood T cell repertoires in COVID-19. TCRdb's copy holds only in-frame clones and misses some; the assay was immunoSEQ multiplex PCR. The profile shows fewer than 200,000 clones, roughly 70% of them singletons. V lost 7 bases, J lost 0 bases, and 6 bases lay in between. CDR1 and CDR2 from the germline V gene are SNHLY and FYNNEI. This CDR3 spans 12 amino acids. The TCR sequence derives from a woman of 80 years or more with acute or convalescent COVID-19. V gene TRBV2 combines with J gene TRBJ2-5, with D possibly TRBD2 on 5 matching bases. The source material was peripheral blood. CDR3 nucleotide sequence: TGTGCCAGCAACGGGGACCAAGAGACCCAGTACTTC. Its translation is CASNGDQETQYF.